A selection of T cell receptor beta chains follows, all from one sample in a study of blood T cell repertoires in COVID-19. Here immunoSEQ multiplex PCR was the method, and the copy in TCRdb shows in-frame clones only, minus some. The sample yields over 100,000 clones, 75% to 90% seen once. Sequencing was performed on peripheral blood. Receptors originate from a woman in her sixties or seventies with acute or convalescent COVID-19. Each CDR3 is given with its conserved first and last residue. Fields, in order: V gene, D gene, J gene, clone size, CDR3 protein, CDR3 DNA. A D gene is named only where the DNA matches it firmly. Size is omitted from some rows. Given values are once, few, many or a class for expanded clones.

>TRBV6-5|-|TRBJ1-3|-
CASKGGAESGNTIYF
TGTGCCAGCAAAGGCGGAGCGGAGTCTGGAAACACCATATATTTT
>TRBV7-2|TRBD1|TRBJ1-2|-
CASSFGPGGGYTF
TGTGCCAGCAGCTTTGGTCCAGGGGGCGGCTACACCTTC
>TRBV3-1/TRBV3-2|-|TRBJ2-5|-
CASSHRGETQYF
TGTGCCAGCAGCCACAGGGGTGAGACCCAGTACTTC
>TRBV3-1/TRBV3-2|TRBD1|TRBJ1-1|-
CASSRTGNTEAFF
TGTGCCAGCAGCCGGACAGGGAACACTGAAGCTTTCTTT
>TRBV7-9|-|TRBJ1-2|-
CASSLAGRDYGYTF
TGTGCCAGCAGCTTAGCGGGGAGAGACTATGGCTACACCTTC
>TRBV5-4|TRBD1|TRBJ2-7|-
CASSLGDRDTYEQYF
TGTGCCAGCAGCTTGGGGGACAGGGATACCTACGAGCAGTACTTC
>TRBV2|TRBD2|TRBJ2-3|few
CASSVLAGTDTQYF
TGTGCCAGCAGTGTCCTAGCGGGGACAGATACGCAGTATTTT
>TRBV15|TRBD1|TRBJ1-3|few
CATSAYRGSGNTIYF
TGTGCCACCTCGGCCTACAGGGGTAGTGGAAACACCATATATTTT
>TRBV7-9|-|TRBJ1-4|-
CASSLTQGVEKLFF
TGTGCCAGCAGCTTGACCCAGGGTGTTGAAAAACTGTTTTTT
>TRBV10-2|-|TRBJ1-2|few
CASRGIGGYGYTF
TGCGCCAGCCGGGGAATCGGCGGCTATGGCTACACCTTC
>TRBV28|-|TRBJ2-5|-
CASSLIKGRETQYF
TGTGCCAGCAGTTTAATAAAGGGGCGAGAGACCCAGTACTTC
>TRBV5-1|TRBD1|TRBJ1-1|-
CASSLTGTGAGNTEAFF
TGCGCCAGCAGCCTGACGGGGACAGGGGCGGGGAACACTGAAGCTTTCTTT
>TRBV5-4|TRBD2|TRBJ2-4|-
CASSLGGLAGTKNIQYF
TGTGCCAGCAGCTTGGGCGGACTAGCGGGCACTAAAAACATTCAGTACTTC
>TRBV19|-|TRBJ2-5|-
CASSIDRKETQYF
TGTGCCAGTAGTATAGACAGAAAAGAGACCCAGTACTTC
>TRBV6-1|TRBD2|TRBJ2-1|-
CASSGGPGLAFYNEQFF
TGTGCCAGCAGTGGGGGTCCGGGACTAGCGTTCTACAATGAGCAGTTCTTC
>TRBV28|TRBD1|TRBJ2-7|-
CASSSPDRVPYEQYF
TGTGCCAGCAGTTCCCCGGACAGGGTCCCCTACGAGCAGTACTTC
>TRBV4-2|-|TRBJ2-1|-
CASSHPQRESEQFF
TGTGCCAGCAGCCACCCCCAACGAGAGTCGGAGCAGTTCTTC
>TRBV15|TRBD2|TRBJ2-1|-
CATSRDDAGGNEQFF
TGTGCCACCAGCAGAGATGATGCGGGGGGCAATGAGCAGTTCTTC
>TRBV6-1|-|TRBJ1-4|-
CASSEALLAGESNEKLFF
TGTGCCAGCAGTGAAGCCCTTTTAGCAGGGGAGTCTAATGAAAAACTGTTTTTT
>TRBV4-2|TRBD2|TRBJ2-3|-
CASRQGEASGSSNTQYF
TGTGCCAGCAGGCAAGGGGAGGCTAGCGGGAGTTCGAATACGCAGTATTTT
>TRBV19|TRBD1|TRBJ1-1|-
CASGTGGLGVTEAFF
TGTGCCAGCGGGACAGGGGGCTTGGGGGTCACTGAAGCTTTCTTT
>TRBV14|-|TRBJ1-1|-
CASSQDRRRFF
TGTGCCAGCAGCCAAGATCGTCGGAGATTCTTT
>TRBV9|TRBD2|TRBJ2-5|-
CASSVDGSGVAKYF
TGTGCCAGCAGCGTAGATGGTAGCGGGGTTGCCAAGTACTTC
>TRBV3-1/TRBV3-2|-|TRBJ2-7|-
CASSQDRGSGSYEQYF
TGTGCCAGCAGCCAAGATAGAGGGTCCGGATCCTACGAGCAGTACTTC
>TRBV7-3|-|TRBJ2-6|-
CASSLTFSGANVLTF
TGTGCCAGCAGCTTGACATTCTCTGGGGCCAACGTCCTGACTTTC
>TRBV3-1/TRBV3-2|-|TRBJ1-1|-
CASSHGGNTEAFF
TGTGCCAGCAGCCACGGGGGAAACACTGAAGCTTTCTTT
>TRBV27|TRBD2|TRBJ2-3|-
CASSLRRPSGFSTDTQYF
TGTGCCAGCAGTTTACGCCGTCCTAGCGGATTTAGCACAGATACGCAGTATTTT
>TRBV5-1|TRBD1|TRBJ2-5|-
CASSSTGDETQYF
TGCGCCAGCAGCTCGACAGGGGATGAGACCCAGTACTTC
>TRBV7-3|-|TRBJ2-2|few
CASSLSAGTGELFF
TGTGCCAGCAGCTTATCCGCGGGCACCGGGGAGCTGTTTTTT
>TRBV3-1/TRBV3-2|TRBD2|TRBJ2-1|-
CASSQDRVGLAGRDEQFF
TGTGCCAGCAGCCAAGATCGCGTAGGACTAGCGGGGAGAGATGAGCAGTTCTTC
>TRBV6-2/TRBV6-3|-|TRBJ1-2|-
CASSPDTAAGYTF
TGTGCCAGCAGTCCGGACACCGCGGCTGGCTACACCTTC
>TRBV4-1|TRBD2|TRBJ2-1|once
CASSQAGTSGKNEQFF
TGCGCCAGCAGCCAAGCCGGGACTAGCGGGAAAAATGAGCAGTTCTTC
>TRBV18|TRBD1|TRBJ1-2|-
CASSPLSPGQGNYGYTF
TGTGCCAGCTCACCACTTTCACCGGGACAGGGAAACTATGGCTACACCTTC
>TRBV12-3/TRBV12-4|-|TRBJ2-7|-
CASSFPGTEQYF
TGTGCCAGCAGTTTCCCGGGAACCGAGCAGTACTTC
>TRBV29-1|-|TRBJ2-5|-
CSVEVVAKETQYF
TGCAGCGTTGAAGTAGTAGCTAAAGAGACCCAGTACTTC
>TRBV10-2|-|TRBJ1-4|-
CASSTGWLPNEKLFF
TGCGCCAGCTCTACAGGGTGGCTCCCTAATGAAAAACTGTTTTTT
>TRBV5-5|-|TRBJ1-5|-
CASSQGFTQPQHF
TGTGCCAGCAGCCAGGGGTTCACTCAGCCCCAGCATTTT